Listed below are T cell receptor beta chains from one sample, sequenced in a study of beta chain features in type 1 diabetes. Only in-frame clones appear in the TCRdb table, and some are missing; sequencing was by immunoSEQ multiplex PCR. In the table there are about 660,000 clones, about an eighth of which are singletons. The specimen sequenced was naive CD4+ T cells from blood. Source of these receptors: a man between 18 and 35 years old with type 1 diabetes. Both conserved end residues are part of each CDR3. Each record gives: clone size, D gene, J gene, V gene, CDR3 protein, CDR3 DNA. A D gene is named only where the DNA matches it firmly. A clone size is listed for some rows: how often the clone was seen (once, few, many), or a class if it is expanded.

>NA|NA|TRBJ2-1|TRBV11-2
CASSDAYEQFF
TGTGCCAGCAGCGACGCATACGAGCAGTTCTTC
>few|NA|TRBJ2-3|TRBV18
CASSPRTPVDTQYF
TGTGCCAGCTCACCTCGAACCCCCGTAGATACGCAGTATTTT
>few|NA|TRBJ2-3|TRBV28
CASSPRNYDTQYF
TGTGCCAGCAGCCCACGGAATTACGATACGCAGTATTTT
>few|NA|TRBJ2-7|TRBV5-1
CASSLSGYEQYF
TGCGCCAGCAGCTTGTCGGGGTACGAGCAGTACTTC
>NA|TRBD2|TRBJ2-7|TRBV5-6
CASSLGTSGLSSYEQYF
TGTGCCAGCAGCTTGGGGACTAGCGGATTGAGCTCCTACGAGCAGTACTTC
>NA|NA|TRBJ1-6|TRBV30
CAWRLFRGRTNSPLHF
TGTGCCTGGAGGCTGTTTCGGGGGAGAACTAATTCACCCCTCCACTTT
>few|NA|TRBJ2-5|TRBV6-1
CASSVPQETQYF
TGTGCCAGCAGTGTACCTCAGGAGACCCAGTACTTC
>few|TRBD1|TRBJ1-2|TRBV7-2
CASRSTGTYGYTF
TGTGCCAGCAGATCGACAGGGACCTATGGCTACACCTTC
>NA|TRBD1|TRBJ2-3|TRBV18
CASSPDRGRITDTQYF
TGTGCCAGCTCCCCTGACAGGGGGCGAATCACAGATACGCAGTATTTT
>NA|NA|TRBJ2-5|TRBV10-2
CASSESTGTAQYF
TGCGCCAGCAGTGAGTCAACGGGAACGGCCCAGTACTTC
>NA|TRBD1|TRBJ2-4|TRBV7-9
CASSLETGGPKNIQYF
TGTGCCAGCAGCTTAGAGACAGGGGGACCCAAAAACATTCAGTACTTC
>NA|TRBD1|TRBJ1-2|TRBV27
CASGLDRDNYGYTF
TGTGCCAGCGGCCTGGACAGGGACAACTATGGCTACACCTTC
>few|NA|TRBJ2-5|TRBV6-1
CASGRETQYF
TGTGCCAGCGGAAGAGAGACCCAGTACTTC
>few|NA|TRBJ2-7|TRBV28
CASSFRRAPEQYF
TGTGCCAGCAGTTTCAGAAGGGCTCCCGAGCAGTACTTC
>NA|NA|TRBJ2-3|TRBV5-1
CASGRDSTDTQYF
TGCGCCAGCGGTAGGGACAGCACAGATACGCAGTATTTT
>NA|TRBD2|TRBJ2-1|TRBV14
CASSWVGAGGYNEQFF
TGTGCCAGCAGCTGGGTGGGAGCGGGAGGATACAATGAGCAGTTCTTC
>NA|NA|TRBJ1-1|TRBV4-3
CASSQDQRTEAFF
TGCGCCAGCAGCCAAGATCAGCGCACTGAAGCTTTCTTT
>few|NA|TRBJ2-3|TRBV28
CASSFGGVYTDTQYF
TGTGCCAGCAGTTTCGGGGGAGTATACACAGATACGCAGTATTTT
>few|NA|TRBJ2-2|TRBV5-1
CASSRGSANTGELFF
TGCGCCAGCAGCCGGGGGTCAGCGAACACCGGGGAGCTGTTTTTT
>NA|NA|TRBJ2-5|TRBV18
CASSPPMVQETQYF
TGTGCCAGCTCACCGCCGATGGTACAAGAGACCCAGTACTTC
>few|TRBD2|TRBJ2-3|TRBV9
CASSPSGGATDTQYF
TGTGCCAGCAGCCCTAGCGGGGGGGCCACAGATACGCAGTATTTT
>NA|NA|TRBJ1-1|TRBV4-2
CASSQGYQLNTEAFF
TGTGCCAGCAGCCAAGGGTATCAACTGAACACTGAAGCTTTCTTT
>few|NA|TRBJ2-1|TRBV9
CASSVWGGEVNEQFF
TGTGCCAGCAGCGTCTGGGGGGGCGAAGTCAATGAGCAGTTCTTC
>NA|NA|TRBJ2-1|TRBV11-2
CASSPSGTDNEQFF
TGTGCCAGCAGCCCCTCGGGGACCGACAATGAGCAGTTCTTC
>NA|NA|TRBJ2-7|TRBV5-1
CASSRYEQYF
TGCGCCAGCAGCCGCTACGAGCAGTACTTC
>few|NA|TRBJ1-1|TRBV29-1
CSVEANMAEAFF
TGCAGCGTCGAGGCCAATATGGCGGAAGCTTTCTTT
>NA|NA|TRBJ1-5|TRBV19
CASSLNPSNQPQHF
TGTGCCAGTAGTCTTAATCCAAGCAATCAGCCCCAGCATTTT
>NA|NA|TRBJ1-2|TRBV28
CASSQGVAYGYTF
TGTGCCAGCAGTCAGGGAGTGGCGTATGGCTACACCTTC
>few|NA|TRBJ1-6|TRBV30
CAWSVAGLSSPLHF
TGTGCCTGGAGTGTGGCCGGCCTCAGTTCACCCCTCCACTTT
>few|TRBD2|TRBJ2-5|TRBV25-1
CASSEWAGGETQYF
TGTGCCAGCAGTGAATGGGCGGGGGGAGAGACCCAGTACTTC
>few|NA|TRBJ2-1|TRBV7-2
CASGLHRVNEQFF
TGTGCCAGCGGACTACACCGAGTTAATGAGCAGTTCTTC
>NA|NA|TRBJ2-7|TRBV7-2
CASSQSGLSYEQYF
TGTGCCAGCAGCCAATCGGGTCTGTCCTACGAGCAGTACTTC
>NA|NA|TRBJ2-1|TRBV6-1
CASKPGLRMNNEQFF
TGTGCCAGCAAACCGGGACTCCGTATGAACAATGAGCAGTTCTTC